This T cell receptor beta chain was documented in a study of cytomegalovirus exposure and HLA in healthy donors. On the study more broadly: Early released data had about 80 million unique TCRs, all coming from HLA-typed donors.

For this clone: The target antigen is unknown.

With 60 Vbeta and 13 Jbeta primers, the PCR was carried out. Assay: immunoSEQ multiplex PCR; the TCRdb copy retains only in-frame clones and omits some. Among hundreds of thousands of clones listed, roughly 89% were seen once. Study-wide results and caveats: Data from an earlier analysis indicated that most TCR beta V segments were productive either about 87% or about 30% of the time. Later on, an analysis tied 15,000 to 20,000 TCR beta sequences to HLA alleles at 0.05 false discovery rate.

V was cut by 5 bases and J by 0 bases, with 10 bases left in between. The germline V gene has CDR1 LNHNV and CDR2 YYDKDF (reference sequence). The CDR3 contains 14 residues. The clonotype originates from a woman younger than 30 in good health and CMV-seronegative. The chain joins TRBV15 to TRBJ1-1; D is undetermined. Sequenced input: PBMCs. The CDR3: CATSHQRLNTEAFF. The CDR3 region has the DNA TGTGCCACCAGCCACCAGAGGCTGAACACTGAAGCTTTCTTT.